These 16 T cell receptor beta chains share one sample of origin, sequenced in a study of T cell clonality in common variable immunodeficiency. Some clones are missing from TCRdb's copy, which holds only in-frame ones; the method was immunoSEQ multiplex PCR. The specimen gives some 80,000 clones without singletons; the ten biggest hold over 0.7%. The material sequenced was peripheral blood mononuclear cells. The receptors come from a person aged 18 to 75 in good health.

This clone showed up many times. The read ends 3 residues before the CDR3 terminus; that terminus is restored from the germline J gene. The gene calls are TRBV5-4 and TRBJ1-6; TRBD1 aligns across 9 bases. Per germline, CDR1 SGHNT and CDR2 YYREEE (reference sequence). Trimming removed 5 bases from V and 10 bases from J; junction bases left unmatched: 7. The CDR3 spans 14 residues. CDR3 bases read: TGTGCCAGCAGGAGGGGGACAGGGCACTCACCC. Protein product: CASRRGTGHSP. The full CDR3 sequence reads CASRRGTGHSPLHF.

This clone was detected many times. The CDR3 goes on 3 residues after the read ends, and that part is filled in from the germline J gene. The V gene is TRBV20-1, the J gene TRBJ2-3; TRBD2 aligns across 11 bases. Germline CDR1 reads DFQATT; CDR2 reads SNEGSKA (reference sequence). The CDR3 contains 14 residues. V dropped 6 bases and J dropped 6; count of bases not matched to a gene: 8. This chain's CDR3 is CSARLAGSSDTQYF. The CDR3 DNA, read in part, is TGCAGTGCACGACTAGCGGGATCGTCGGATACG.

For this clone: With the read ending 3 residues before the CDR3 end, the germline J gene is used to fill in that end. The rearrangement links TRBV19 to TRBJ2-7; 8 bases are shared with TRBD1. Germline V CDR1 and CDR2: LNHDA, SQIVND (reference sequence). CDR3 length equals 12 residues. The junction had 2 bases not matched to a gene; V was cut back by 6 bases and J by 4 bases. The sequenced CDR3 bases are TGTGCCAGTAGAAACAGGGGGTACGAG. This encodes CASRNRGYE. The whole CDR3 sequence reads CASRNRGYEQYF.

This clone was detected ten times or more. The CDR3 end falls 3 residues outside the read, so it is completed with the germline J gene. The chain couples TRBV4-1 to TRBJ1-1; D unresolved. The CDR3 runs 12 residues. Germline V gene data show CDR1 as MGHRA and CDR2 as YSYEKL. Partial CDR3 DNA: TGCGCCAGCAGCCAAGATGGTGGCTCG. Encoded protein: CASSQDGGS. The full CDR3 reads CASSQDGGSAFF.

In its sample, this clone was seen many times. Sequence at one end of the junction differs from germline and may be a read error. The sequenced part of the CDR3 DNA is TGCGCCAGCAGCCTCCAACTTAGCGGGGCGAGCACAGATACG. Encoded protein: CASSLQLSGASTDT. The entire CDR3 reads CASSLQLSGASTDTQYF. The V call is TRBV4-2, the J call TRBJ2-3, with 8 bases identical to TRBD2. The sequenced fragment ends 3 residues before the CDR3 boundary, so the rest is inferred from the germline J gene. The CDR3 spans 17 residues. Germline V gene sequence: CDR1 LGHNA, CDR2 YNFKEQ.

This clone was counted many times. The read halts 3 residues ahead of the CDR3 end, with the missing end drawn from the germline J gene. This chain connects TRBV5-1 to TRBJ2-2, with 8 nucleotides matching TRBD1. The V segment lost 4 bases and the J segment 4 bases; nucleotides outside the gene matches: 6. The CDR3 extends over 15 amino acids. CDR1 and CDR2 from the germline V gene are SGHRS and YFSETQ. CDR3 sequence reads: CASSAGTGITGELFF. The CDR3 DNA, read in part, is TGCGCCAGCAGCGCCGGGACAGGAATCACCGGGGAG. The entire variable domain, with the rest obtained from reference TRBV5-1 and TRBJ2-2, is as follows: KAGVTQTPRYLIKTRGQQVTLSCSPISGHRSVSWYQQTPGQGLQFLFEYFSETQRNKGNFPGRFSGRQFSNSRSEMNVSTLELGDSALYLCASSAGTGITGELFFGEGSRLTVL.

This clone was detected ten times or more. Read coverage stops 3 residues before the CDR3 terminus; the germline J gene supplies the remainder. The gene calls are TRBV5-1 and TRBJ2-3; TRBD2 aligns across 11 bases. This CDR3 is built from 17 residues. The trim removed 4 bases at V and 0 bases at J, leaving 7 bases unmatched. Germline V lookup: CDR1 SGHRS, CDR2 YFSETQ. CDR3 DNA (partial): TGCGCCAGCAGCACCGGGACTAGCGGTCTTAGCACAGATACG. This gives the protein CASSTGTSGLSTDT. The full CDR3 is CASSTGTSGLSTDTQYF.

The table lists this clone with a few counts. The read halts 3 residues ahead of the CDR3 end, with the missing end drawn from the germline J gene. The V and J genes are TRBV2 and TRBJ1-5; D is unclear. The germline V and J ends were trimmed by 4 bases and 1 base, with 11 bases remaining between them. The CDR3 has 15 residues. Germline CDR1 reads SNHLY; CDR2 reads FYNNEI. The chain's CDR3 is CASSVAVQSNQPQHF. The CDR3 bases that were read are TGTGCCAGCAGTGTAGCCGTTCAGAGCAATCAGCCC.

This clone was counted many times. The read halts 3 residues ahead of the CDR3 end, with the missing end drawn from the germline J gene. This sequence joins TRBV18 and TRBJ1-2, with D possibly TRBD1 on 6 matching bases. The CDR3 spans 16 residues. The V end lost 0 bases, the J end lost 4 bases, and 15 bases lay between the germline ends. CDR1 and CDR2 (germline): KGHSH, LQKENI. Incomplete CDR3 DNA: TGTGCCAGCTCACCACCGGTATTACAGGGTATCTATGGC. It encodes CASSPPVLQGIYG. From start to end, the CDR3 is CASSPPVLQGIYGYTF.

Many counts were recorded for this clone. The missing CDR3 end, 3 residues past where the read stops, is filled in from the germline J gene. The V gene is TRBV9, the J gene TRBJ2-5; TRBD1 is a possible D gene (7 bases). Trimming cost V 4 bases and J 5 bases, with 15 bases left between them. The CDR3 has 14 residues. CDR1 is SGDLS and CDR2 is YYNGEE in the germline V gene. The covered CDR3 bases are TGTGCCAGCAGCATCAGGGGGGTTGGCGAGACC. Its protein product is CASSIRGVGET. The CDR3 reads in full as CASSIRGVGETQYF.

This clone was seen many times. CDR3 residues: CASSTEGLETQYF. The sequenced CDR3 bases are TGTGCCAGTAGTACCGAAGGGTTGGAGACC. The rearrangement links TRBV19 to TRBJ2-5; D ambiguous. Read coverage stops 3 residues before the CDR3 terminus; the germline J gene supplies the remainder. Germline V gene lookup returns CDR1 LNHDA and CDR2 SQIVND (reference sequence). The CDR3 is 13 residues long. Trimming left V 4 bases short and J 5 bases short, with 11 bases between.

The sample holds many counts of this clone. Read coverage stops 3 residues before the CDR3 terminus; the germline J gene supplies the remainder. V usage is TRBV5-4 and J usage is TRBJ2-3; 7 bases match TRBD2. J was trimmed by 1 base and V by 1 base; bases with no gene match: 6. The CDR3 runs 16 residues. Germline V gene data show CDR1 as SGHNT and CDR2 as YYREEE (reference sequence). CDR3 sequence: CASSLSAGAGTDTQYF. The part of the CDR3 DNA that was read is TGTGCCAGCAGCTTGTCTGCGGGAGCGGGCACAGATACG.

This clone was observed at least ten times. The observed sequence ends 3 residues before the CDR3 terminus, with the missing tail filled in from the germline J gene. The rearrangement joins TRBV14 to TRBJ1-3; 8 positions agree with TRBD1. This CDR3 is 15 amino acids long. Per the germline V gene, CDR1 is SGHDN and CDR2 is FVKESK. V shed 5 bases, J shed 2 bases, and the junction held 5 bases outside the gene matches. The CDR3 spells CASSFGQGPGNTIYF. CDR3 DNA, as far as it was read: TGTGCCAGCAGCTTCGGACAGGGCCCTGGAAACACC. Drawing the rest from reference TRBV14 and TRBJ1-3, the complete variable domain is EAGVTQFPSHSVIEKGQTVTLRCDPISGHDNLYWYRRVMGKEIKFLLHFVKESKQDESGMPNNRFLAERTGGTYSTLKVQPAELEDSGVYFCASSFGQGPGNTIYFGEGSWLTVV.

This clone was found a few times. The CDR3 end falls 3 residues outside the read, so it is completed with the germline J gene. The chain combines TRBV20-1 with TRBJ2-1; 10 positions agree with TRBD1. Germline values: CDR1 DFQATT, CDR2 SNEGSKA (reference sequence). The V segment lost 1 base and the J segment 8 bases; nucleotides outside the gene matches: 8. The CDR3 is 15 amino acids. CDR3 protein: CSARGPGTGADEQFF. CDR3 bases read: TGCAGTGCTAGAGGACCTGGGACAGGGGCCGATGAG.

This clone has ten or more counts. The CDR3 end falls 3 residues outside the read, so it is completed with the germline J gene. This chain uses TRBV19 with TRBJ2-1; 10 bases are shared with TRBD2. From germline, CDR1 is LNHDA and CDR2 SQIVND (reference sequence). This CDR3 has 15 residues. V was pared by 3 bases and J by 8 bases, with 7 bases of the junction left unmatched. The CDR3 sequence is CASSMPSGRRHEQFF. The DNA read from the CDR3 is TGTGCCAGTAGTATGCCTAGCGGGAGAAGACATGAG.

This clone was counted many times. The CDR3 end is not reached by the read, which stops 3 residues before it; the germline J gene fills it in. This sequence joins TRBV10-1 and TRBJ1-1; a possible D gene is TRBD1 (5 bases). Germline lookup yields CDR1 WNHNN and CDR2 SYGVQD (reference sequence). The CDR3 loop spans 14 amino acids. Trimming left V 4 bases short and J 1 base short, with 10 bases between. CDR3: CASSAAGENTEAFF. CDR3 DNA, as far as it was read: TGCGCCAGCAGTGCCGCGGGGGAGAACACTGAA.